This passage covers 2 T cell receptor beta chains from one sample sequenced in a study of blood T cell repertoires in COVID-19. Profiling relied on immunoSEQ multiplex PCR, and the TCRdb table lists in-frame clones only, not all of them. Among roughly 120,000 clones listed, 85% were seen once. The sample consisted of peripheral blood. All receptors come from a human donor in a cohort sampled during active COVID-19.

This rearrangement joins TRBV10-3 to TRBJ1-1; possibly TRBD1 for D (6 bases). With 4 bases removed from V and 0 bases from J, the gap between germline ends came to 9 bases. The V gene's germline CDR1 is ENHRY and CDR2 SYGVKD. This CDR3 contains 14 residues. CDR3 loop: CAISVGQMNTEAFF. The CDR3 bases are TGTGCCATCAGTGTCGGACAGATGAACACTGAAGCTTTCTTT.

The rearrangement links TRBV10-3 to TRBJ2-3; tentative D call: TRBD2 (6 bases). This CDR3 is built from 12 residues. Trimming removed 10 bases at V and 6 bases at J, with 14 bases between. CDR1 and CDR2 (germline): ENHRY, SYGVKD. The CDR3, as DNA: TGTGCCACCGCGGGGTTCCGGGATACGCAGTATTTT. It codes for CATAGFRDTQYF.